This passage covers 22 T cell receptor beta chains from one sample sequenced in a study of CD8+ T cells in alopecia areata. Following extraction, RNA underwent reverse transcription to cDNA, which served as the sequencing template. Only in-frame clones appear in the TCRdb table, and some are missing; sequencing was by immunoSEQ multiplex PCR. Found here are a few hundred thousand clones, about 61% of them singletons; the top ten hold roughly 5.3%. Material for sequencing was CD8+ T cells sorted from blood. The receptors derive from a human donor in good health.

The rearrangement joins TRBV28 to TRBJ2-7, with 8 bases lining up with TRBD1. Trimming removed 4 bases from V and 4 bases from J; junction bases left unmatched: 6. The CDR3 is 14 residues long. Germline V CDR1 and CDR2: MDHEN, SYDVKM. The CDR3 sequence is CASSSTGGGYEQYF. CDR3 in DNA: TGTGCCAGCAGTTCCACAGGGGGAGGATACGAGCAGTACTTC.

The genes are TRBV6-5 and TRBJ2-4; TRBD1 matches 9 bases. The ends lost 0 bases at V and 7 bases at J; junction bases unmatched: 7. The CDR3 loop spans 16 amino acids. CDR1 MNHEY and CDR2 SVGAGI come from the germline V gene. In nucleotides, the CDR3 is TGTGCCAGCAGTTACTCGGCCTATGACAGGGGGAACATTCAGTACTTC. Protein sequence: CASSYSAYDRGNIQYF.

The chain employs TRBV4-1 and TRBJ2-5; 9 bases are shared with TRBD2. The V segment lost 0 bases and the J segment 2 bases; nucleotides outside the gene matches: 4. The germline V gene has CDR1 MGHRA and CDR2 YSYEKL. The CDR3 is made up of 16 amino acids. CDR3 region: CASSQENLAGQETQYF. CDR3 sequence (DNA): TGCGCCAGCAGCCAAGAGAATCTAGCGGGACAAGAGACCCAGTACTTC.

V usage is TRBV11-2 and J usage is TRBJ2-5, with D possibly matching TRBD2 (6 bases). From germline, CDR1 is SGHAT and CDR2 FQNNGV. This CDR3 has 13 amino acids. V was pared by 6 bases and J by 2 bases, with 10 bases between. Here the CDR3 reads CASRGGRQETQYF. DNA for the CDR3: TGTGCCAGCAGGGGGGGTCGACAAGAGACCCAGTACTTC.

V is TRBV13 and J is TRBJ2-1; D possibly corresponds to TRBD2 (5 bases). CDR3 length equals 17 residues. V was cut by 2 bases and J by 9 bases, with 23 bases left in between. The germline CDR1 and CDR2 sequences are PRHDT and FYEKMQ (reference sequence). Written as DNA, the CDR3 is TGTGCCAGCAGCTTATATTTTCCGGAGGTCGGGAAGGCTGAGCAGTTCTTC. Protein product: CASSLYFPEVGKAEQFF.

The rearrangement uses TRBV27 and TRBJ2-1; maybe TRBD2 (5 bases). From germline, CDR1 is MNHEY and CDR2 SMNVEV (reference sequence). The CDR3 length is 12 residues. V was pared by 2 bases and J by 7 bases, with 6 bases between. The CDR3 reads CASSLTGNEQFF. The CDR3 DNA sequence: TGTGCCAGCAGTTTAACGGGGAATGAGCAGTTCTTC.

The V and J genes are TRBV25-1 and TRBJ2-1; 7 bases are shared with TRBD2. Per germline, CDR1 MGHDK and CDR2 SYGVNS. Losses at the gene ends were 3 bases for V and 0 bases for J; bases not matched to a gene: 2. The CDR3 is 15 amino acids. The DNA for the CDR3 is TGTGCCAGCAGTGACCTAGCGGACTCCTACAATGAGCAGTTCTTC. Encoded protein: CASSDLADSYNEQFF.

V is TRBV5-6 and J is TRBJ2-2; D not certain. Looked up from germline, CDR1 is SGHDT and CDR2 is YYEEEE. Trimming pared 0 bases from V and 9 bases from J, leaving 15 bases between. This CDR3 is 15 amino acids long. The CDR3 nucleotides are TGTGCCAGCAGCTTGGGGGATGGGTTCCGATGGGAGCTGTTTTTT. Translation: CASSLGDGFRWELFF.

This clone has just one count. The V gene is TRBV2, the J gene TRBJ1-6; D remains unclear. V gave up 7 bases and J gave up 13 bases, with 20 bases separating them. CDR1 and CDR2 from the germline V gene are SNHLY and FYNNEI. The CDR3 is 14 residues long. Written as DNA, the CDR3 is TGTGCCAGCACTGCGGGCAACTCCAACCCCCCCCTCCACTTT. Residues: CASTAGNSNPPLHF.

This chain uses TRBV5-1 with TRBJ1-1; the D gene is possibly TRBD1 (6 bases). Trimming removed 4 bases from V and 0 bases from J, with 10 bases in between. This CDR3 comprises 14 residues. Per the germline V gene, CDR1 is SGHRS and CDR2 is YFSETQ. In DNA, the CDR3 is TGCGCCAGCAGCAAGGACAGAGTGAACACTGAAGCTTTCTTT. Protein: CASSKDRVNTEAFF.

The chain's CDR3 is CASSVRGQVGDTQYF. CDR3 nucleotide sequence: TGCGCCAGCAGCGTTAGAGGGCAGGTGGGAGATACGCAGTATTTT. The gene calls are TRBV4-1 and TRBJ2-3, with D perhaps matching TRBD2 (5 bases). Trimming shortened V by 5 bases and J by 5 bases, and 17 bases separated the two germline ends. CDR3 size: 15 residues. CDR1 MGHRA and CDR2 YSYEKL come from the germline V gene.

The CDR3 region has the DNA TGCGCCAGCAGCCTAGGACAGGGGGAGGATGGCTACACCTTC. It codes for CASSLGQGEDGYTF. J is TRBJ1-2 and V is TRBV4-1; 10 bases fit TRBD1. V dropped 4 bases and J dropped 6; count of bases not matched to a gene: 5. This CDR3 comprises 14 residues. CDR1 and CDR2 (germline): MGHRA, YSYEKL.

The CDR3 is CAIGGGVSTEAFF. Here the CDR3 DNA reads TGTGCCATCGGTGGGGGTGTCAGCACTGAAGCTTTCTTT. The V gene is TRBV10-3, the J gene TRBJ1-1; a possible D gene is TRBD1 (5 bases). Trimming shortened V by 8 bases and J by 4 bases, and 14 bases separated the two germline ends. Germline CDR1 is ENHRY and CDR2 is SYGVKD. The CDR3 has 13 amino acids.

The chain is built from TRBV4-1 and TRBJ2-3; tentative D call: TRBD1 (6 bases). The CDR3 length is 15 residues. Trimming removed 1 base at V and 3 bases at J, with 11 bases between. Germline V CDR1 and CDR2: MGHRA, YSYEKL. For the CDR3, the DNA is TGCGCCAGCAGCCAAGGTCAGGGGCTTACAGATACGCAGTATTTT. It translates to CASSQGQGLTDTQYF.

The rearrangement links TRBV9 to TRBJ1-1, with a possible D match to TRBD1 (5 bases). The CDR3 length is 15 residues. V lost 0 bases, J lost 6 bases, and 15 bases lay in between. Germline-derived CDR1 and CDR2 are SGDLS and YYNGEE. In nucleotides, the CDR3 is TGTGCCAGCAGCGTAGCCCCCGGGGCCGACGCTGAAGCTTTCTTT. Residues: CASSVAPGADAEAFF.

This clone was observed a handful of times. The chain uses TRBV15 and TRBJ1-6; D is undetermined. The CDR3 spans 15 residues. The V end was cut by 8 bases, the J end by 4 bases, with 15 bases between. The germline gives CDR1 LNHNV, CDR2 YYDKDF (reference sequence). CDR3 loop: CATQKGRGYNSPLHF. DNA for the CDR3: TGTGCCACCCAAAAGGGCAGAGGGTATAATTCACCCCTCCACTTT.

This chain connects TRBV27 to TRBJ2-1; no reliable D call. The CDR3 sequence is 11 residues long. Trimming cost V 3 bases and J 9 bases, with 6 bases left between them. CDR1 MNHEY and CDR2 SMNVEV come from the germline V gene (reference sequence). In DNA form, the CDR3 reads TGTGCCAGCAGTTTTGGGGTTGAGCAGTTCTTC. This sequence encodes CASSFGVEQFF.

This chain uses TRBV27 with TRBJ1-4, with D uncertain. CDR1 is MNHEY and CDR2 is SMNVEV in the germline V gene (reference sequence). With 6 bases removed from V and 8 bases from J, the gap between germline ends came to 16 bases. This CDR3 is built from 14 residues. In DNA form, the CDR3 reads TGTGCCAGCAGCTCCAATACATACAGCGAAAAACTGTTTTTT. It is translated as CASSSNTYSEKLFF. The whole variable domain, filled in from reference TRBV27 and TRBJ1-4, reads EAQVTQNPRYLITVTGKKLTVTCSQNMNHEYMSWYRQDPGLGLRQIYYSMNVEVTDKGDVPEGYKVSRKEKRNFPLILESPSPNQTSLYFCASSSNTYSEKLFFGSGTQLSVL.

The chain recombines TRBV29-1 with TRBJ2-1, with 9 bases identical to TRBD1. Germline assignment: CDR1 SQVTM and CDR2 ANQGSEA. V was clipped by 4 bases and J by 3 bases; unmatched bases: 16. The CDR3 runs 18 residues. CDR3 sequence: CSVVGGQGRPSGYNEQFF. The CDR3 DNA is TGCAGCGTTGTTGGCGGACAGGGGAGGCCTTCCGGCTACAATGAGCAGTTCTTC.

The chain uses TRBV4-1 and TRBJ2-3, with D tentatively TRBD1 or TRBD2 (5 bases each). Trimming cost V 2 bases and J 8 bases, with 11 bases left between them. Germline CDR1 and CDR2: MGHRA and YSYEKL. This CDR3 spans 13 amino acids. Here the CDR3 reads CASSQSGAFTQYF. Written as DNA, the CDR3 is TGCGCCAGCAGCCAATCCGGGGCATTTACGCAGTATTTT.

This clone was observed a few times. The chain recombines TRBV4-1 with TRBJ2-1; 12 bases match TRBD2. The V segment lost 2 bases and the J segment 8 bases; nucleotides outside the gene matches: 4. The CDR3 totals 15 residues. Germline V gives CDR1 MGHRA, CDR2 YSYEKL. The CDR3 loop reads CASSQLAGGLYEQFF. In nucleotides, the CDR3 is TGCGCCAGCAGCCAACTAGCGGGGGGGCTATATGAGCAGTTCTTC.

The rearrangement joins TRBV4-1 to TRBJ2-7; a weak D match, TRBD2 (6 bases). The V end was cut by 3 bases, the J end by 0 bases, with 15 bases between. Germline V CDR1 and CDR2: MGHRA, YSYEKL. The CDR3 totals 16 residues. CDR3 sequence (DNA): TGCGCCAGCAGCCACCCGGAGGCGGGGAGCTCCTACGAGCAGTACTTC. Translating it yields CASSHPEAGSSYEQYF.